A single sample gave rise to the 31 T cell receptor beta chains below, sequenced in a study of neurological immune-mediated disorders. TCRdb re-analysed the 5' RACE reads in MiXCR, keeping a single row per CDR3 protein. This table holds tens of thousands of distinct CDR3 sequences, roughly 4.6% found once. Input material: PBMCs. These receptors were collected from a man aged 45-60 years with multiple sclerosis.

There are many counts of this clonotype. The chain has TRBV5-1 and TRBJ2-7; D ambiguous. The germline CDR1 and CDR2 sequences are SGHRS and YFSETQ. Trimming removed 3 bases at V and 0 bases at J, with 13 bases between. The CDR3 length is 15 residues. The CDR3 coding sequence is TGCGCCAGCAGCTCCCGGACGCCTTCCTCCTACGAGCAGTACTTC. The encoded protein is CASSSRTPSSYEQYF.

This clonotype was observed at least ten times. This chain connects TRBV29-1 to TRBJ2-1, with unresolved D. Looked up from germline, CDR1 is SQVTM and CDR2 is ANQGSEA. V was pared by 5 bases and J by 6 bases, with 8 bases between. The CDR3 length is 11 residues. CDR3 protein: CSVSDFNEQFF. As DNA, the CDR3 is TGCAGCGTTTCTGACTTCAATGAGCAGTTCTTC.

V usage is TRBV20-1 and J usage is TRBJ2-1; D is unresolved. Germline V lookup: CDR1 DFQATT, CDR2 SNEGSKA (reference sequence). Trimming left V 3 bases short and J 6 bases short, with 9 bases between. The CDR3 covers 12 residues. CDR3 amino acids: CSASLKLNEQFF. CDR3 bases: TGCAGTGCTAGTTTGAAGCTCAATGAGCAGTTCTTC.

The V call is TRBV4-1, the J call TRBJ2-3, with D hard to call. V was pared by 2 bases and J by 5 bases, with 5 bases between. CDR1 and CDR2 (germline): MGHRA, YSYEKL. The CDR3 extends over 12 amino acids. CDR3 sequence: CASSQRQDTQYF. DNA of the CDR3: TGCGCCAGCAGCCAACGTCAAGATACGCAGTATTTT.

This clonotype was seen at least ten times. The DNA for the CDR3 is TGTGCCAGCAGTTTATACGACAACCGTAACTATGGCTACACCTTC. Translating gives CASSLYDNRNYGYTF. The gene calls are TRBV28 and TRBJ1-2; D ambiguous. This CDR3 contains 15 residues. The V end lost 1 base, the J end lost 1 base, and 10 bases lay between the germline ends. The germline CDR1 and CDR2 sequences are MDHEN and SYDVKM.

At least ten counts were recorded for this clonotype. CDR3 bases: TGTGCCAGCAGCCAGGGACAGGGATACTATGGCTACACCTTC. The encoded protein is CASSQGQGYYGYTF. The chain carries TRBV7-9 and TRBJ1-2; 9 bases align to TRBD1. The CDR3 runs 14 residues. Germline V gives CDR1 SEHNR, CDR2 FQNEAQ (reference sequence). J lost 3 bases, V lost 5 bases, and 4 bases had no gene match.

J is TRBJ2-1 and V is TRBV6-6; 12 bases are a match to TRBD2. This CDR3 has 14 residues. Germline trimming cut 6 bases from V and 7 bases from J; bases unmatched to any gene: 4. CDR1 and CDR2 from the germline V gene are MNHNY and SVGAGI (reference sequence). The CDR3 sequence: CASSMTSGSNEQFF. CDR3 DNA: TGTGCCAGCAGCATGACTAGCGGGAGTAATGAGCAGTTCTTC.

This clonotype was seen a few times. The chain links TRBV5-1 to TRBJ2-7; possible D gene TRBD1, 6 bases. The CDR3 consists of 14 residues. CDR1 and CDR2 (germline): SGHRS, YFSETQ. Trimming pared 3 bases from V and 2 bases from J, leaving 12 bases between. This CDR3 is CASSYDRLAYEQYF. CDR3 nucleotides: TGCGCCAGCAGCTACGACAGGCTTGCCTACGAGCAGTACTTC.

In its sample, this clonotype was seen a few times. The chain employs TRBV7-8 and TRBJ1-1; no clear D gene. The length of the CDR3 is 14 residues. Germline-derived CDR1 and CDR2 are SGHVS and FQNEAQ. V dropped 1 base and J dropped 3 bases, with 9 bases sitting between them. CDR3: CASSLVGRDTEAFF. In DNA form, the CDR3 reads TGTGCCAGCAGCTTAGTTGGAAGGGACACTGAAGCTTTCTTT.

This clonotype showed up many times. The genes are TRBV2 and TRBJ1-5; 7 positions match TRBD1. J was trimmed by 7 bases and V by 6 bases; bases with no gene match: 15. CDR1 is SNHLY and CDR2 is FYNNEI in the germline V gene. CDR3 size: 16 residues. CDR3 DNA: TGTGCCAGCAGACCTTGGAAACAGGGGAAGCGGCAGCCCCAGCATTTT. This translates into CASRPWKQGKRQPQHF.

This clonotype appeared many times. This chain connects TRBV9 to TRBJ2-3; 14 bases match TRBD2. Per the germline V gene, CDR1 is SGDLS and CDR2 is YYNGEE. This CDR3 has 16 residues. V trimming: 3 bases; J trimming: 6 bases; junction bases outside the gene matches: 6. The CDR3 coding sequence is TGTGCCAGCAGCGCGGGACTAGCGGGAGCACTGGATACGCAGTATTTT. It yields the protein CASSAGLAGALDTQYF.

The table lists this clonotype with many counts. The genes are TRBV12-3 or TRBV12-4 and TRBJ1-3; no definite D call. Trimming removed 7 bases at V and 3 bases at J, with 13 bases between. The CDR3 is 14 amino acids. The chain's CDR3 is CASKRKGFGNTIYF. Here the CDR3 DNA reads TGTGCCAGCAAAAGAAAAGGGTTTGGAAACACCATATATTTT.

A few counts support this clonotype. The CDR3 nucleotides read TGCAGTGCTGAAATAGCGGGAGCAGAGACCCAGTACTTC. Its translation is CSAEIAGAETQYF. J is TRBJ2-5 and V is TRBV20-1; 9 bases match TRBD2. V lost 5 bases to trimming and J lost 4 bases; unmatched junction nucleotides: 5. Germline lookup yields CDR1 DFQATT and CDR2 SNEGSKA (reference sequence). The CDR3 consists of 13 residues.

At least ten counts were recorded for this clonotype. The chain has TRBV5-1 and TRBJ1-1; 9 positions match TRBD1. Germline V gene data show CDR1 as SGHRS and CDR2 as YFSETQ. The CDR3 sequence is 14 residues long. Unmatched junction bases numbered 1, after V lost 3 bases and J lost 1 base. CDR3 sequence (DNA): TGCGCCAGCAGCTGGGGACAGGGGAACACTGAAGCTTTCTTT. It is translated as CASSWGQGNTEAFF.

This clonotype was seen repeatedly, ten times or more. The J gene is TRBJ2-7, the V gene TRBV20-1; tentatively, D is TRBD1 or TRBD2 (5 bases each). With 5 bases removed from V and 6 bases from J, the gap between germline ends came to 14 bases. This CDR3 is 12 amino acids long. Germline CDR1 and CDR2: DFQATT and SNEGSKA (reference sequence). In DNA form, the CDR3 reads TGCAGTGCTTCCGGGACCGACGGCGAGCAGTACTTC. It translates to CSASGTDGEQYF.

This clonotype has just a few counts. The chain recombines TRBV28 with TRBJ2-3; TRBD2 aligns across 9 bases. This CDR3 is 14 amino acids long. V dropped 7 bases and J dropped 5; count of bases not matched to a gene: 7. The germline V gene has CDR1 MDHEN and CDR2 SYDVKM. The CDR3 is CASKGGGAVDTQYF. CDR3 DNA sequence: TGTGCCAGCAAAGGCGGGGGGGCCGTAGATACGCAGTATTTT.

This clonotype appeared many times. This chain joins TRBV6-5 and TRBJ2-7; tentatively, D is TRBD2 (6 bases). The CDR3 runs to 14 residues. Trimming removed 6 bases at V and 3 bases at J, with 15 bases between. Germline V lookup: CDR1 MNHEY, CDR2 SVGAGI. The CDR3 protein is CASSAALGGYEQYF. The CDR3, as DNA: TGTGCCAGCAGCGCTGCCCTGGGGGGCTACGAGCAGTACTTC.

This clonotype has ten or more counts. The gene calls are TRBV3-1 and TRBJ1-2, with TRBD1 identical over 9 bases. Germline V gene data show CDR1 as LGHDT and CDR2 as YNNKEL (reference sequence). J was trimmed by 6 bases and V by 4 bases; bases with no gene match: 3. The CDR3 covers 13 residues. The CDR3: CASSRRQGDGYTF. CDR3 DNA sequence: TGTGCCAGCAGCCGACGACAGGGGGATGGCTACACCTTC.

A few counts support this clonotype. The CDR3 DNA follows: TGCAGTGCTAGAGACTCCTGGCTAGCGGGGCCAGAGACCCAGTACTTC. Protein sequence: CSARDSWLAGPETQYF. This chain uses TRBV20-1 with TRBJ2-5, with 9 bases that match TRBD2. The J segment lost 4 bases and the V segment lost 0 bases, leaving 9 bases of the junction unmatched. This CDR3 is 16 amino acids long. Germline CDR1 DFQATT, CDR2 SNEGSKA (reference sequence).

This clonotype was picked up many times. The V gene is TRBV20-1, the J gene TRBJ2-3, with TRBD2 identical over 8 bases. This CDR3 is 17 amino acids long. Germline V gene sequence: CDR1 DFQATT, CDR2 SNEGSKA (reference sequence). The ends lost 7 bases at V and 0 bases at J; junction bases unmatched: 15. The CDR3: CSVGSGGDPSSTDTQYF. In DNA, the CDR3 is TGCAGTGTTGGCTCGGGGGGGGACCCTTCTAGCACAGATACGCAGTATTTT.

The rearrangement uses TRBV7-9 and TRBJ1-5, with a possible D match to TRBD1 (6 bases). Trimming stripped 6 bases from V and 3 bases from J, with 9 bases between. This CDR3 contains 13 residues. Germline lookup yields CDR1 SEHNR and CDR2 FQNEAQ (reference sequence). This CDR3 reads CASSVGANQPQHF. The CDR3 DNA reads TGTGCCAGCAGTGTGGGGGCCAATCAGCCCCAGCATTTT.

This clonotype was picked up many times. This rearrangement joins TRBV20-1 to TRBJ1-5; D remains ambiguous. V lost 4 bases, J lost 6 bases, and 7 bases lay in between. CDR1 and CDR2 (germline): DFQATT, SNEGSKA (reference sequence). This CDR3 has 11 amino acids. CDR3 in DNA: TGCAGTGCTATGGCCAGTCAGCCCCAGCATTTT. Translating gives CSAMASQPQHF.

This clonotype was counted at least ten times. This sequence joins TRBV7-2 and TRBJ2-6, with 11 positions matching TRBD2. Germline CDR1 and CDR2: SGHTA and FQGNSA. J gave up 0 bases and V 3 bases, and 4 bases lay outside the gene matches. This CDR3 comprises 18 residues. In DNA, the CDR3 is TGTGCCAGCAGCTTTAGACTAGCGGGGACCTCTGGGGCCAACGTCCTGACTTTC. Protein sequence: CASSFRLAGTSGANVLTF.

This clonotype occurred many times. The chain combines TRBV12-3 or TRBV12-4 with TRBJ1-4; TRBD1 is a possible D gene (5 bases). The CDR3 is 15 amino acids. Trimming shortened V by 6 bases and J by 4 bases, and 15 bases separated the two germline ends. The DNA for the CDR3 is TGTGCCAGCAGCCCTTCCCGGGGCGGTAATGAAAAACTGTTTTTT. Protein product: CASSPSRGGNEKLFF.

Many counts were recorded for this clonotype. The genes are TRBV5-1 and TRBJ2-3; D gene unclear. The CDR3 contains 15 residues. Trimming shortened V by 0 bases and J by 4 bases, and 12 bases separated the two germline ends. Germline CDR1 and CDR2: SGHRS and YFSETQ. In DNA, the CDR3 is TGCGCCAGCAGCTTGGTGGGCCTTGACGCAGATACGCAGTATTTT. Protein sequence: CASSLVGLDADTQYF.

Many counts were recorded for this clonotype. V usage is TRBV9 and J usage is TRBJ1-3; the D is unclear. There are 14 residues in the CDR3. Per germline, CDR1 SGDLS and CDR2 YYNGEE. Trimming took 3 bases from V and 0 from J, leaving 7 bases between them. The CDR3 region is CASSGASSGNTIYF. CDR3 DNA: TGTGCCAGCAGCGGAGCCAGCTCTGGAAACACCATATATTTT.

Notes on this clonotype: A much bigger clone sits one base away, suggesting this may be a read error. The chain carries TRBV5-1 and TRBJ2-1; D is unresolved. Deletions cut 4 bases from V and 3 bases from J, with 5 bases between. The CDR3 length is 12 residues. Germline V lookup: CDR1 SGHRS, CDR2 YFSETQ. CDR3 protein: CASSTSYNEQFF. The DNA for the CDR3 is TGCGCCAGCAGCACGAGCTACAATGAGCAGTTCTTC. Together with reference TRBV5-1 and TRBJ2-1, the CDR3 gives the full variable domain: KAGVTQTPRYLIKTRGQQVTLSCSPISGHRSVSWYQQTPGQGLQFLFEYFSETQRNKGNFPGRFSGRQFSNSRSEMNVSTLELGDSALYLCASSTSYNEQFFGPGTRLTVL.

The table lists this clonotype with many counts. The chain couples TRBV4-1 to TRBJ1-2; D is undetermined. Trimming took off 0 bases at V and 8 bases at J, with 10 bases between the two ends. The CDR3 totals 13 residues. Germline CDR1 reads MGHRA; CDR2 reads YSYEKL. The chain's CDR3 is CASSQEGFAGYTF. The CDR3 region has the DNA TGCGCCAGCAGCCAAGAGGGTTTTGCGGGCTACACCTTC.

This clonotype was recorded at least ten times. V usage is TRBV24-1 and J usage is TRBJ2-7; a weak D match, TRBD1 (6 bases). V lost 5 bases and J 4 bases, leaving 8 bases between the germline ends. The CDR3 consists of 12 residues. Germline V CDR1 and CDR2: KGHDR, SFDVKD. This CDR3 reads CATSGGGYEQYF. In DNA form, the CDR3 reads TGTGCCACCAGTGGAGGGGGTTACGAGCAGTACTTC.

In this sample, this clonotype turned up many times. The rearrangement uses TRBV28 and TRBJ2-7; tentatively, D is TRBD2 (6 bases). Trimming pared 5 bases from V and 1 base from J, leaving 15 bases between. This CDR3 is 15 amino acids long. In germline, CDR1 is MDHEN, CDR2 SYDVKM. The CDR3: CASSDPLGGSYEQYF. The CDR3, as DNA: TGTGCCAGCAGTGACCCCCTGGGGGGATCCTACGAGCAGTACTTC.

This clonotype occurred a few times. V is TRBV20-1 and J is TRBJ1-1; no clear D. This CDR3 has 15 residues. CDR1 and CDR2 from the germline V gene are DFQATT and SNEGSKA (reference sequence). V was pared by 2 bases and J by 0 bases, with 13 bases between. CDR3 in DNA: TGCAGTGCTAGAAAGACCCAAGGGATGAACACTGAAGCTTTCTTT. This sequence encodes CSARKTQGMNTEAFF.